This is a list of T cell receptor beta chains from one sample in a study of blood T cell repertoires in COVID-19. Assay used: immunoSEQ multiplex PCR; TCRdb lists only in-frame clones, some missing. This sample has about 120,000 clones, with approximately 71% found just once. The sample comprised peripheral blood. The receptors here all came from a human donor in a cohort sampled during active COVID-19. Both conserved end residues are trimmed from each CDR3. Fields, in order: V gene, J gene, CDR3 protein.

TRBV7-2,TRBJ2-7,ASSLRTGDFYEQY
TRBV6-1,TRBJ2-7,ASSDRVRHEQY
TRBV7-2,TRBJ2-2,ASSSRTVGTGELF
TRBV7-8,TRBJ1-5,ASSSGQGRRPQH
TRBV4-1,TRBJ2-5,ASSQGDRQETQY
TRBV28,TRBJ2-7,ASSFMGSSYEQY
TRBV2,TRBJ1-6,ASKGTVNNSPLH
TRBV6-5,TRBJ2-7,ASSRTGSSYEQY
TRBV7-9,TRBJ2-7,ASSGASGTYEQY
TRBV5-1,TRBJ1-6,ASSPGQGGSPLH
TRBV19,TRBJ2-7,ASSHLRGGSPYEQY
TRBV3-1/TRBV3-2,TRBJ2-2,ASSQVGAAGELF
TRBV6-5,TRBJ2-1,ASSYSGRGNEQF
TRBV5-4,TRBJ2-6,ASSLEGRGGANVLT
TRBV5-5,TRBJ1-5,ASSLGTGQPQH
TRBV5-1,TRBJ2-7,ASSSSDEDEQY
TRBV11-3,TRBJ2-7,ASSLGRERIGEQY
TRBV13,TRBJ1-1,ASSYGQGRTEAF
TRBV19,TRBJ2-7,ASSMGHYEQY
TRBV18,TRBJ2-7,ASSPRRTDEQY
TRBV5-4,TRBJ2-7,ASSWDRTAYEQY
TRBV28,TRBJ1-1,ASNTQGTYTEAF
TRBV5-4,TRBJ1-1,ASSSGQGEAF
TRBV6-5,TRBJ1-1,ASAEGTGRNTEAF
TRBV7-9,TRBJ1-2,ASSPTSGGHDRGYT
TRBV5-6,TRBJ2-7,ASSGRTSGRYEQY
TRBV27,TRBJ2-7,ASSLSITGDYEQY
TRBV5-6,TRBJ1-2,ASSGREGRGGYT
TRBV4-1,TRBJ2-7,ASSQDTLGGREQY
TRBV18,TRBJ1-3,ASSPVPTGIENTIY
TRBV18,TRBJ1-2,ASSPGAGDYGYT
TRBV12-5,TRBJ1-1,ASGPPTGAAGAF
TRBV5-6,TRBJ1-2,ASSQANYGYT
TRBV27,TRBJ1-1,ASSLWGGGNTEAF
TRBV19,TRBJ1-5,ASSRDREGQPQH
TRBV21-1,TRBJ2-2,ASSKALGSGGGNTGELF
TRBV28,TRBJ2-7,ASSLGTSGSYEQY
TRBV19,TRBJ1-4,ASSTGTASTNEKLF
TRBV2,TRBJ2-5,ASTTGQGGETQY
TRBV19,TRBJ1-1,ASSIDRRNPGSTEAF
TRBV6-5,TRBJ1-2,ASTTGTGVGYT
TRBV3-1/TRBV3-2,TRBJ1-1,ASSQDGLLKEAF
TRBV15,TRBJ1-4,ATSRTGRNNEKLF